The clone carrying this T cell receptor (beta chain) was picked up many times. This record comes from a study of early T cells in non-severe SARS-CoV-2 infection. Across the whole study: Chains were unpaired, as sequencing was done on bulk RNA from unsorted whole blood.

The CDR3 has 14 residues. V lost 2 bases to trimming and J lost 2 bases, with 9 bases between them. CDR1 and CDR2 (germline): MDHEN, SYDVKM. Each CDR3 protein is one row after TCRdb ran MiXCR on the 5' RACE reads. The table has approximately 28,000 distinct CDR3 sequences, 6% to 7.5% seen once. This TCR came from an adult who was a healthcare worker with PCR-confirmed SARS-CoV-2 infection or an uninfected control (not recorded which). The sequences come from whole blood, collected at baseline. The genes are TRBV28 and TRBJ1-2; D ambiguous. The CDR3 loop reads CASSLHGRNYGYTF. In DNA form, the CDR3 reads TGTGCCAGCAGTTTACACGGCAGGAACTATGGCTACACCTTC.